This paragraph reports one TCR beta chain. Its antigen is as yet unknown. The germline V gene encodes CDR1 DFQATT and CDR2 SNEGSKA (reference sequence). Trimming cost V 1 base and J 3 bases, with 4 bases left between them. There are 12 residues in the CDR3. This sample was taken from a study of CD8 T cells in ankylosing spondylitis. Findings and caveats of the study: Significantly higher representation of disease-linked clones was reported for matched ankylosing spondylitis synovial fluid. CD8+ disease-linked clones were present at relatively low frequencies in blood. Eight highly homologous variants made up a TCR beta motif, and this motif appeared characteristic of ankylosing spondylitis blood.

TCRdb used MiXCR to reprocess the 5' RACE reads, holding one entry per CDR3 protein. The repertoire holds about 450,000 distinct CDR3 sequences, with approximately 26% as singletons. The material sequenced was blood, either unsorted or a sorted T cell fraction (not recorded which). The TCR sequence derives from a male donor with ankylosing spondylitis. The chain carries TRBV20-1 and TRBJ2-1; D call uncertain. In DNA form, the CDR3 reads TGCAGTGCTAGAGGGGTCTACAATGAGCAGTTCTTC. This codes for CSARGVYNEQFF.